The TCR beta chain described here comes from a study of OX40 agonist ivuxolimab in advanced cancers. Across the whole study: Males comprised around 78% of the group, whose mean age was approximately 62 years (range roughly 20 to 85). Broader study findings: Low clonal expansion, among the lowest seen, marked partial responders at 0.1-3.0 mg/kg. The authors did not determine the antigen specificity of the expanded peripheral T cells.

J gave up 2 bases and V 4 bases, and 10 bases lay outside the gene matches. Germline V gives CDR1 MNHEY, CDR2 SMNVEV (reference sequence). The CDR3 is 17 amino acids. As to this clone: No antigen is known for it.

Measured with immunoSEQ multiplex PCR; TCRdb has only the in-frame clones, and not every one. The sample yields more than 45,000 clones, approximately 90% seen once. The rearrangement uses TRBV27 and TRBJ2-3; 9 nucleotides match TRBD2. This material consisted of CD4+ or CD8+ T cells sorted from blood, taken in a trial of the OX40 agonist ivuxolimab. The receptor's source is an adult with an advanced solid tumor such as melanoma, head and neck, liver or kidney cancer. CDR3 DNA sequence: TGTGCCAGCAGTTCGGGGCTGCGGGGGGGTGCCACAGATACGCAGTATTTT. It codes for CASSSGLRGGATDTQYF.